This TCR beta chain was identified in a study of circulating and synovial CD4+ cells in juvenile arthritis. Study results and limitations: CPL and bulk CD4 samples differed at least tenfold in T cell genomes.

Of note for this clone: The antigen remains undetermined.

Between the trimmed V and J ends, which lost 4 bases and 2 bases, there was a span of 7 bases. CDR3 length equals 13 residues. Looked up from germline, CDR1 is SGHTA and CDR2 is FQGTGA. Sequenced by immunoSEQ multiplex PCR; TCRdb stores in-frame clones only, minus some. This sample has under 35,000 clones, with 80% to 95% found just once. The chain employs TRBV7-3 and TRBJ2-3; tentatively, D is TRBD2 (6 bases). Input material: CD4+ T cells from blood. This clonotype was obtained from a human donor with juvenile idiopathic arthritis. The CDR3 reads CASSWDFTDTQYF. CDR3 bases: TGTGCCAGCAGCTGGGACTTCACAGATACGCAGTATTTT.